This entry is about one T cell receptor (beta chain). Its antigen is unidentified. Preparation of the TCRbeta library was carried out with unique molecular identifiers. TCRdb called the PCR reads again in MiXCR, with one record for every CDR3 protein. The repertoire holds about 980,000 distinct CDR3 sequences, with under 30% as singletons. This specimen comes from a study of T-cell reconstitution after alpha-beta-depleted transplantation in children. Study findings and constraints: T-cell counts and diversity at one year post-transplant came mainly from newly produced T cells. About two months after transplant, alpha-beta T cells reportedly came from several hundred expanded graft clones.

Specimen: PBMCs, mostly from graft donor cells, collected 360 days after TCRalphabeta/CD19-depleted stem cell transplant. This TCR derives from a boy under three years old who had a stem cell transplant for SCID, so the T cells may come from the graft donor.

The CDR3 protein is CSVRTGGEQYF. CDR3 DNA sequence: TGCAGCGTGCGGACAGGGGGCGAGCAGTACTTC. The genes are TRBV29-1 and TRBJ2-7; the match to TRBD1 covers 10 bases. The CDR3 extends over 11 amino acids. Per germline, CDR1 SQVTM and CDR2 ANQGSEA. J was trimmed by 6 bases and V by 6 bases; bases with no gene match: 2.